The clone carrying this T cell receptor beta chain has just a few counts. These data come from a study of blood T cell repertoires in COVID-19. Across the whole study: COVID-19 samples from acute and convalescent phases originated in the United States, Italy and Spain. Sample material is recorded as cDNA or gDNA derived from T cells, B-cell-depleted T cells, or PBMCs.

Authors' methods: Cell counts per sample came from amplifying reference gene primers. Libraries were prepared by immunoSEQ multiplex PCR; TCRdb keeps only in-frame clonotypes and omits some of them. Clone size and V and J calls were adopted from that table, with D and trimming inferred from the DNA. Counted here are 380,000 or so clones, more than 75% occurring once; the ten biggest clones make up 0.85% to 1.3%. The CDR3 is 16 residues long. V gave up 0 bases and J gave up 3 bases, with 13 bases separating them. CDR1 and CDR2 (germline): MNHEY, SVGAGI. This receptor was obtained from a human donor with acute or convalescent COVID-19. The donor label of this sample is uncertain. The genes are TRBV6-5 and TRBJ2-3, with D perhaps matching TRBD1 (5 bases). The sample comprised peripheral blood. CDR3 sequence reads: CASSYSIGAVTDTQYF. The CDR3 DNA reads as TGTGCCAGCAGTTACTCGATTGGGGCTGTTACAGATACGCAGTATTTT.